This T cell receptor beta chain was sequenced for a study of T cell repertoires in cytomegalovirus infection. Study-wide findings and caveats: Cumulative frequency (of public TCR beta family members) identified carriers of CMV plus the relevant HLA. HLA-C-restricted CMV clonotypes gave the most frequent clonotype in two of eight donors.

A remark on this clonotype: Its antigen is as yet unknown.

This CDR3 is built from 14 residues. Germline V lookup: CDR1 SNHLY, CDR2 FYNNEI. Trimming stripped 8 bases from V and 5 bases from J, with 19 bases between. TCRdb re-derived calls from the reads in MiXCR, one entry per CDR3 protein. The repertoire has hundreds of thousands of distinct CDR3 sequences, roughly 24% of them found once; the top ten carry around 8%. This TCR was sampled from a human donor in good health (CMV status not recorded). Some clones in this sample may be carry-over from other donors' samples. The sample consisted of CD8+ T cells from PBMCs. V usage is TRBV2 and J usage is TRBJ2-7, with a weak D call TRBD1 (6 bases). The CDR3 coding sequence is TGTGCCAGCTCGATCACCGCAGGGGCGGACGAGCAGTACTTC. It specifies CASSITAGADEQYF. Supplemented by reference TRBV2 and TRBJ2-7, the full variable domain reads EPEVTQTPSHQVTQMGQEVILRCVPISNHLYFYWYRQILGQKVEFLVSFYNNEISEKSEIFDDQFSVERPDGSNFTLKIRSTKLEDSAMYFCASSITAGADEQYFGPGTRLTVT.